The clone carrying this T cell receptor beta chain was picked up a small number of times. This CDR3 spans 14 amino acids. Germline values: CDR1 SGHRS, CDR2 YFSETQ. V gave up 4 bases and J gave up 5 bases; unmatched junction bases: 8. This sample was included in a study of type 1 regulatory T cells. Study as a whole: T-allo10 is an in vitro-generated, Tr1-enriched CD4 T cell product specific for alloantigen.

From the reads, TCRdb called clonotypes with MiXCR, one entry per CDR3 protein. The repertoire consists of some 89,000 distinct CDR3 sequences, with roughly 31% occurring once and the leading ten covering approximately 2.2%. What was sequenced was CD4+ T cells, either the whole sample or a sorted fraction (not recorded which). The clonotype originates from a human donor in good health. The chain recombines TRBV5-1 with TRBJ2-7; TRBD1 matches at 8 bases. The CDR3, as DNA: TGCGCCAGCAGCCCCGACAGGGGTCAGAACGAGCAGTACTTC. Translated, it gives CASSPDRGQNEQYF.